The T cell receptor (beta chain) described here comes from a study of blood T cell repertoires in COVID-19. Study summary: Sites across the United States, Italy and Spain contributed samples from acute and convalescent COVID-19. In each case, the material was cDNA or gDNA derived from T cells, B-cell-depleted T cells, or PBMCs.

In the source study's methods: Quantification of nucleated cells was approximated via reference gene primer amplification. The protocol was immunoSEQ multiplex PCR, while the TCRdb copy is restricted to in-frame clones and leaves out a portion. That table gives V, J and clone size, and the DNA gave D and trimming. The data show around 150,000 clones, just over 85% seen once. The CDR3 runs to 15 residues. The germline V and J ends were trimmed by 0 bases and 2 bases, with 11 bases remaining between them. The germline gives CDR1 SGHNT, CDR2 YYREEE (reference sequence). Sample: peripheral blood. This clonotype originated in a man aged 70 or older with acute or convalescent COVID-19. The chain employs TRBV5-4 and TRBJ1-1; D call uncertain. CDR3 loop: CASSLVGVRNTEAFF. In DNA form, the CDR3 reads TGTGCCAGCAGCTTGGTCGGGGTTCGTAACACTGAAGCTTTCTTT. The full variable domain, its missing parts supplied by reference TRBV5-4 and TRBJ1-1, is ETGVTQSPTHLIKTRGQQVTLRCSSQSGHNTVSWYQQALGQGPQFIFQYYREEENGRGNFPPRFSGLQFPNYSSELNVNALELDDSALYLCASSLVGVRNTEAFFGQGTRLTVV.